This T cell receptor (beta chain) is from a study of a mutant IDH1 vaccine in newly diagnosed glioma. Only in-frame clones appear in the TCRdb table, and some are missing; sequencing was by immunoSEQ multiplex PCR. The sample consists of tens of thousands of clones, about 80% of them appearing once. CDR1 is MNHGY and CDR2 is SAAAGT in the germline V gene. The ends lost 8 bases at V and 12 bases at J; junction bases unmatched: 6. The CDR3 spans 10 residues. As to time point: week 23, last vaccination. Mutant IDH1 20-mer peptide, at 300 ug, made up each vaccine dose, with topical imiquimod. Note on this clone: Its cognate antigen is unknown.

The clonotype was recovered from a man in his forties with glioma. Sequencing used PBMCs, obtained from a glioma patient whose treatment included an IDH1 peptide vaccine. V gene TRBV6-8 combines with J gene TRBJ1-2, with 7 bases matching TRBD1. The CDR3 sequence: CASGRQGHTF. As DNA, the CDR3 is TGTGCCAGCGGGAGACAGGGCCACACCTTC.